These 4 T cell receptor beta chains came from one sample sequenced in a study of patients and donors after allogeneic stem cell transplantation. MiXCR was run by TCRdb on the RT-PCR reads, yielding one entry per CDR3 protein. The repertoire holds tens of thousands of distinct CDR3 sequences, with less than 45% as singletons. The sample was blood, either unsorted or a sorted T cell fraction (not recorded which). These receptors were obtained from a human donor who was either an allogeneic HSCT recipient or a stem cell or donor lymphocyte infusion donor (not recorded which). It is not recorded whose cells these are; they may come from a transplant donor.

Here the CDR3 reads CASSQAGSGYTF. The CDR3, as DNA: TGTGCCAGCAGCCAAGCAGGGAGTGGCTACACCTTC. The gene calls are TRBV14 and TRBJ1-2, with a weak D call TRBD1 (5 bases). This CDR3 comprises 12 residues. CDR1 is SGHDN and CDR2 is FVKESK in the germline V gene. Trimming removed 1 base from V and 7 bases from J, with 7 bases in between.

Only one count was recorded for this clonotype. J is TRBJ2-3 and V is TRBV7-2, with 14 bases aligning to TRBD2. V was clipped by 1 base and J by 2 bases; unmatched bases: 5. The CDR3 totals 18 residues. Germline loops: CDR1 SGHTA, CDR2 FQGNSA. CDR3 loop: CASSLGGLAGGPTDTQYF. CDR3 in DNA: TGTGCCAGCAGCTTAGGCGGACTAGCGGGAGGACCCACAGATACGCAGTATTTT.

The CDR3 spells CASSTGQSYTF. Written as DNA, the CDR3 is TGTGCCAGCAGCACGGGACAGTCCTACACCTTC. The genes are TRBV5-8 and TRBJ1-2, with 7 bases matching TRBD1. The CDR3 contains 11 residues. Germline V gene lookup returns CDR1 SGHTS and CDR2 YDEGEE. The trim removed 4 bases at V and 10 bases at J, leaving 4 bases unmatched.

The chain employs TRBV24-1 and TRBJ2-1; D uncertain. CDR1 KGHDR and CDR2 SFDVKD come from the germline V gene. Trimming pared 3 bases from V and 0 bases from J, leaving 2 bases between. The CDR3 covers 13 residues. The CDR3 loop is CATSDRSYNEQFF. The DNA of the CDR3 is TGTGCCACCAGTGATCGCTCCTACAATGAGCAGTTCTTC.